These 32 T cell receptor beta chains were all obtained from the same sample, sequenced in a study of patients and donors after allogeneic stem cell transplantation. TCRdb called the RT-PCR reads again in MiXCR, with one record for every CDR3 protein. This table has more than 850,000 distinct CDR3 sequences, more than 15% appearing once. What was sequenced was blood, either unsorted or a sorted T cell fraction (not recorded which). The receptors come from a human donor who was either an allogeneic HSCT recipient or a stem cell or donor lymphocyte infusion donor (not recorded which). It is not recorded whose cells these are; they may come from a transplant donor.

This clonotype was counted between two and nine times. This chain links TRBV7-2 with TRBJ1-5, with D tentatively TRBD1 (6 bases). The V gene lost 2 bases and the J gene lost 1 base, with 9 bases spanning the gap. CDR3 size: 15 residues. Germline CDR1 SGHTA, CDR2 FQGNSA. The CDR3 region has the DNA TGTGCCAGCAGCTTAAGGGGGATGAGCAATCAGCCCCAGCATTTT. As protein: CASSLRGMSNQPQHF.

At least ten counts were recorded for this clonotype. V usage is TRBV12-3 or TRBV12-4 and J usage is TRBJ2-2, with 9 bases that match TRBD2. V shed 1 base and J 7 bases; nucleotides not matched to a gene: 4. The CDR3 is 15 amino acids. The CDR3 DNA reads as TGTGCCAGCAGTTTAGGGCTAGCGGGGAGCGGGGAGCTGTTTTTT. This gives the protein CASSLGLAGSGELFF.

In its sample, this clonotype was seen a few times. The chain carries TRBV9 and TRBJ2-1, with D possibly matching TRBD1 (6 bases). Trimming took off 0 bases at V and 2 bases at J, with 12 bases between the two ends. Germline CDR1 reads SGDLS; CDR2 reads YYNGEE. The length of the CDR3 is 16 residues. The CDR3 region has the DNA TGTGCCAGCAGCGTAGATGGGGGCGACCCCTACAATGAGCAGTTCTTC. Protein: CASSVDGGDPYNEQFF. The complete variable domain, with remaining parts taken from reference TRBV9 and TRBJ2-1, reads DSGVTQTPKHLITATGQRVTLRCSPRSGDLSVYWYQQSLDQGLQFLIQYYNGEERAKGNILERFSAQQFPDLHSELNLSSLELGDSALYFCASSVDGGDPYNEQFFGPGTRLTVL.

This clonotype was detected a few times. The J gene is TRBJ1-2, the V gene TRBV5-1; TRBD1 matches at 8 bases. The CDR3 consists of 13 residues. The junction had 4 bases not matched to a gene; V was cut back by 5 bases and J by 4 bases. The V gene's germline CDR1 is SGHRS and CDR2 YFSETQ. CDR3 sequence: CASRGQGFYGYTF. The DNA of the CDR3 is TGCGCCAGCAGAGGACAGGGTTTCTATGGCTACACCTTC.

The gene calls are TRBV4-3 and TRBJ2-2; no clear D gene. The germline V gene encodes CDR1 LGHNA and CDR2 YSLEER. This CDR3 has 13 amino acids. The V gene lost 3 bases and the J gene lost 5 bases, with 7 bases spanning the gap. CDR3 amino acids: CASSQERTGELFF. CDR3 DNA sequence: TGCGCCAGCAGCCAGGAGAGAACCGGGGAGCTGTTTTTT.

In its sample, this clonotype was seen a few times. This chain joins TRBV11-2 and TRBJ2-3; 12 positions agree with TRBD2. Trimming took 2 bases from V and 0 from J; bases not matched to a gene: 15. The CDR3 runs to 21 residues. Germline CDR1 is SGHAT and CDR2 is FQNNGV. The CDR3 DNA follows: TGTGCCAGCAGCTTATGGTGGGCTAGCGGGAGGGCCGTTGGTAGCACAGATACGCAGTATTTT. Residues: CASSLWWASGRAVGSTDTQYF.

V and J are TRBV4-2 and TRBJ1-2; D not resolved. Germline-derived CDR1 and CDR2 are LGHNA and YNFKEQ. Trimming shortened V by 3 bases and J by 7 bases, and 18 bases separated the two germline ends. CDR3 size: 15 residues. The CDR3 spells CASSQTLGMVVGYTF. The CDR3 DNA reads TGTGCCAGCAGCCAGACTCTGGGTATGGTTGTTGGCTACACCTTC.

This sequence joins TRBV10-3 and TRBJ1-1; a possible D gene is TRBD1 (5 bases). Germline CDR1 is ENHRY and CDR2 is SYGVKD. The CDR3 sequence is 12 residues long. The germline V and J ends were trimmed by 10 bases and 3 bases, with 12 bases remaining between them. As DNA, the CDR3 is TGTGCCAGTAGTACGGGGGACACTGAAGCTTTCTTT. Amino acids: CASSTGDTEAFF.

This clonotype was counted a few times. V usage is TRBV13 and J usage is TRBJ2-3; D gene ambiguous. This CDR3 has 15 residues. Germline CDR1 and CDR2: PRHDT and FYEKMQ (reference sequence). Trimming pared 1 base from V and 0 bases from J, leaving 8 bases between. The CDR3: CASSLEQTSTDTQYF. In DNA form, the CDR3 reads TGTGCCAGCAGCTTAGAACAGACGAGCACAGATACGCAGTATTTT.

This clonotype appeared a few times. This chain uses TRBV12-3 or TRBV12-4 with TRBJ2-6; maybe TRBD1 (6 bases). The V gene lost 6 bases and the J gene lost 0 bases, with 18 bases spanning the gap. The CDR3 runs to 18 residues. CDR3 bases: TGTGCCAGCAGCCCCTGGGGGCGGGCCAGCTCTGGGGCCAACGTCCTGACTTTC. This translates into CASSPWGRASSGANVLTF.

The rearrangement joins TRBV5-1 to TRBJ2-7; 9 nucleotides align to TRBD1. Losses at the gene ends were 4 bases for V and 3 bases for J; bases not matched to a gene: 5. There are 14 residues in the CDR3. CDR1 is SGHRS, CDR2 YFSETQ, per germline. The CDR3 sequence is CASSPTTGGYEQYF. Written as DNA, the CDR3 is TGCGCCAGCAGCCCTACGACAGGGGGCTACGAGCAGTACTTC.

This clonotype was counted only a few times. The CDR3: CSVSGDSYEQYF. The CDR3 nucleotides read TGCAGCGTAAGCGGGGATTCCTACGAGCAGTACTTC. The J gene is TRBJ2-7, the V gene TRBV29-1; 7 bases map to TRBD2. The CDR3 extends over 12 amino acids. V was clipped by 6 bases and J by 1 base; unmatched bases: 3. Germline loops: CDR1 SQVTM, CDR2 ANQGSEA.

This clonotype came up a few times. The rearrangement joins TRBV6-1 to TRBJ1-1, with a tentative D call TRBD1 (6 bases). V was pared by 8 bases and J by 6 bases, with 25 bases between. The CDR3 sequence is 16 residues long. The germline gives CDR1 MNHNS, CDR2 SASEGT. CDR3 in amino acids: CASAYRAGGVGAEAFF. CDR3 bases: TGTGCCAGCGCCTACAGGGCCGGGGGCGTAGGAGCTGAAGCTTTCTTT.

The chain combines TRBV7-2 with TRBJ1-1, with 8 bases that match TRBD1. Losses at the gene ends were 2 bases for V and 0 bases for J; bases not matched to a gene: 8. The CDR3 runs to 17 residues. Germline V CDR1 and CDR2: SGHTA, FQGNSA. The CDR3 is CASSLTAGGALNTEAFF. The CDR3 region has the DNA TGTGCCAGCAGCTTAACGGCAGGGGGCGCACTGAACACTGAAGCTTTCTTT. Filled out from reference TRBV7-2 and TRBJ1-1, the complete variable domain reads GAGVSQSPSNKVTEKGKDVELRCDPISGHTALYWYRQSLGQGLEFLIYFQGNSAPDKSGLPSDRFSAERTGGSVSTLTIQRTQQEDSAVYLCASSLTAGGALNTEAFFGQGTRLTVV.

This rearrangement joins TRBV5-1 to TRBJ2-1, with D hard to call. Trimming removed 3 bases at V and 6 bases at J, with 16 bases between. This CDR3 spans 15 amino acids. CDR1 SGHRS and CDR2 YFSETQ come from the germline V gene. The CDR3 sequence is CASSSYPDAANEQFF. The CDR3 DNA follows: TGCGCCAGCAGCTCATACCCAGACGCCGCCAATGAGCAGTTCTTC.

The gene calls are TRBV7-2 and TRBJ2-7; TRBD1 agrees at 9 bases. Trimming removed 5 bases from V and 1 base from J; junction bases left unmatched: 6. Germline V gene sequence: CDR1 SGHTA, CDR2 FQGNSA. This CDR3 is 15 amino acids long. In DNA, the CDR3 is TGTGCCAGCAGCCCCGAGGGGACAGGGTCCTACGAGCAGTACTTC. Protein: CASSPEGTGSYEQYF.

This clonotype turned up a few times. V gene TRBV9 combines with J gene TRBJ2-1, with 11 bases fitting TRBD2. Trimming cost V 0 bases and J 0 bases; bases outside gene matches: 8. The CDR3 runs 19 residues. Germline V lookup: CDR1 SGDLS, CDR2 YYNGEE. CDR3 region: CASSVVGLAATSSYNEQFF. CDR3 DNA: TGTGCCAGCAGCGTAGTGGGACTAGCGGCGACGAGCTCCTACAATGAGCAGTTCTTC.

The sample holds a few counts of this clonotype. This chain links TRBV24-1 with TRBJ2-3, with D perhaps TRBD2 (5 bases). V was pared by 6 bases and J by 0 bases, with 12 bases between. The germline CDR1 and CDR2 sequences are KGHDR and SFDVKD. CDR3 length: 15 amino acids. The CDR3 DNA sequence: TGTGCCACCAGTCCCCCGAGCGGAAGCACAGATACGCAGTATTTT. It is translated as CATSPPSGSTDTQYF.

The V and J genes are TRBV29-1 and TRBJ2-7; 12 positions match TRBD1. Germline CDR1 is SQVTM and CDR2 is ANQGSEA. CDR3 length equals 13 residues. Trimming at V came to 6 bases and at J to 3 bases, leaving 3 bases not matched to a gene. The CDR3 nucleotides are TGCAGCGTGGGGACAGGGGGCCTCTACGAGCAGTACTTC. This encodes CSVGTGGLYEQYF.

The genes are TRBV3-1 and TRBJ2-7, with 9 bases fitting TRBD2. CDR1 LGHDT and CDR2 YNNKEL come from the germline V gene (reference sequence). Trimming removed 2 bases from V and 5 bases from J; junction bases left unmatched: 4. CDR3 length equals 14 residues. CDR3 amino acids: CASSQLAGTHEQYF. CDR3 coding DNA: TGTGCCAGCAGCCAACTAGCGGGGACCCACGAGCAGTACTTC.

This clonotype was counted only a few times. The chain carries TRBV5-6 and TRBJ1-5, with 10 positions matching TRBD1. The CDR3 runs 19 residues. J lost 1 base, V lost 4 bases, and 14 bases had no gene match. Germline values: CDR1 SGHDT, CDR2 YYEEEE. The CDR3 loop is CASSHPRDRGRRSNQPQHF. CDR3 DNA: TGTGCCAGCAGCCACCCCCGGGACAGGGGAAGAAGAAGCAATCAGCCCCAGCATTTT.

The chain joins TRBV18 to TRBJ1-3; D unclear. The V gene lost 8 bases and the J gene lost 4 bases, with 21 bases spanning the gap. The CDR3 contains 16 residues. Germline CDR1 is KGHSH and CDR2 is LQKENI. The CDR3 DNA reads TGTGCCAGCGCTCCCATTACGGGGTTGTACGGAAACACCATATATTTT. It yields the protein CASAPITGLYGNTIYF. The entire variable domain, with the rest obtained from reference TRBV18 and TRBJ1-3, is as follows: NAGVMQNPRHLVRRRGQEARLRCSPMKGHSHVYWYRQLPEEGLKFMVYLQKENIIDESGMPKERFSAEFPKEGPSILRIQQVVRGDSAAYFCASAPITGLYGNTIYFGEGSWLTVV.

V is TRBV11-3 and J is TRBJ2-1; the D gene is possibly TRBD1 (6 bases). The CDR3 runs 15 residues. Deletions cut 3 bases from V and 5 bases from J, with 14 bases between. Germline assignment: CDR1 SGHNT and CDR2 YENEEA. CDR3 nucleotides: TGTGCCAGCAGCTTGGGGGCCGGGTCAAACAATGAGCAGTTCTTC. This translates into CASSLGAGSNNEQFF.

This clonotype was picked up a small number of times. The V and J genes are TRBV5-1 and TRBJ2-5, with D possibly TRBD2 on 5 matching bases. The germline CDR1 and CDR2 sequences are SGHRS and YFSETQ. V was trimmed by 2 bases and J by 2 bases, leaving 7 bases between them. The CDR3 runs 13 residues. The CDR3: CASSFIAQETQYF. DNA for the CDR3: TGCGCCAGCAGCTTTATAGCGCAAGAGACCCAGTACTTC.

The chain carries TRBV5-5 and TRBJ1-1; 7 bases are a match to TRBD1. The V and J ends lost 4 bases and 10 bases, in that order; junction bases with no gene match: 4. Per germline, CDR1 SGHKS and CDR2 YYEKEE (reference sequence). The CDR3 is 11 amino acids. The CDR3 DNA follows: TGTGCCAGCAGCCCCGGGACAGCAGCTTTCTTT. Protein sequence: CASSPGTAAFF.

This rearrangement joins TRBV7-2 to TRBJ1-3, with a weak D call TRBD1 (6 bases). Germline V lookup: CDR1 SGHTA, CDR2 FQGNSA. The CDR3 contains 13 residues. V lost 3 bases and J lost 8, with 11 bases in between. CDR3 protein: CASSLAGEYTIYF. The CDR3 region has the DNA TGTGCCAGCAGCTTGGCAGGGGAGTACACCATATATTTT.

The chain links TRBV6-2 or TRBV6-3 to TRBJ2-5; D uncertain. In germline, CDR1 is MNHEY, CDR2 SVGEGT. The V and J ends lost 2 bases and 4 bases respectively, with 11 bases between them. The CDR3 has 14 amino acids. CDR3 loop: CASSYLVQVETQYF. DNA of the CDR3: TGTGCCAGCAGTTACCTAGTGCAAGTAGAGACCCAGTACTTC.

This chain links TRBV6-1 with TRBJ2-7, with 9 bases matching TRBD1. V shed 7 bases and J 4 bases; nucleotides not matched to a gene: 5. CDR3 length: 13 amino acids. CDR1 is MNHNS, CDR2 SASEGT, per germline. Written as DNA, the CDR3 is TGTGCCAGCATTAAGGACAGGGGATACGAGCAGTACTTC. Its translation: CASIKDRGYEQYF.

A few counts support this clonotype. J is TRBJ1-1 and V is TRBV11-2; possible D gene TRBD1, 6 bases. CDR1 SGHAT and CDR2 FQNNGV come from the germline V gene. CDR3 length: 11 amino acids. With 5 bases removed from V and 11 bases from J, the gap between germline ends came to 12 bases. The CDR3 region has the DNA TGTGCCAGCAGCGTAAGGGGGAGTGCTTTCTTT. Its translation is CASSVRGSAFF.

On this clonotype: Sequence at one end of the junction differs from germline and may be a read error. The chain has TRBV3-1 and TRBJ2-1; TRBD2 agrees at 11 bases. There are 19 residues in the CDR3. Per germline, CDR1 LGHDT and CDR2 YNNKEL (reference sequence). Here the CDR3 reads CASSRKASGRWASYNEQSF. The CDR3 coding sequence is TGTGCCAGCAGCCGAAAGGCTAGCGGGAGGTGGGCCTCCTACAATGAGCAGTCCTTC.

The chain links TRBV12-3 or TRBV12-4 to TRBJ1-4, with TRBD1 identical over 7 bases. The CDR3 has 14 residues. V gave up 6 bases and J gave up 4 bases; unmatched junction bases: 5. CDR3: CASSLGQSNEKLFF. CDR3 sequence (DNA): TGTGCCAGCAGCTTGGGACAGAGTAATGAAAAACTGTTTTTT.

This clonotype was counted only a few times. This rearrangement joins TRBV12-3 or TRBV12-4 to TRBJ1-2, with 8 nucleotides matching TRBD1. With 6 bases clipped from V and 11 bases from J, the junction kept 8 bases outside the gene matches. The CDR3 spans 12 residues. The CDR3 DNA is TGTGCCAGCAGCCCGGACAGGGAGAAATACACCTTC. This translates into CASSPDREKYTF.